In its sample, the clone carrying this T cell receptor (beta chain) was seen a few times. Its antigen is as yet unknown. This sample is part of a study of T-cell memory formation after mild COVID-19. Study-wide results and caveats: CD4+ clones that contracted lay mainly in CM and EM; CD8+ ones lay in EMRA. The SARS-CoV-2 specificity of second-wave clones reaching peak at day 37 remained unverified. The finding that pre-infection memory included some responding clones suggested that cross-reactive memory joined.

5'RACE with constant-segment primers built TCRalpha and TCRbeta cDNA libraries with UMIs. TCRdb re-derived calls from the 5' RACE reads in MiXCR, one entry per CDR3 protein. The repertoire holds about 350,000 distinct CDR3 sequences, with around 27% as singletons. Material for sequencing was PBMCs or a T cell subset sorted from them (not recorded which). The sequence was collected from an adult woman who had mild COVID-19 (a few samples of this study predate the infection). Cell type and time point are not known.

The DNA of the CDR3 is TGTGCCAGCAGTTACTCGAAAGGAGGGAGGACTGAAGCTTTCTTT. Translation gives CASSYSKGGRTEAFF. This chain joins TRBV6-6 and TRBJ1-1; no firm D call. There are 15 residues in the CDR3. Trimming left V 0 bases short and J 5 bases short, with 13 bases between. CDR1 and CDR2 (germline): MNHNY, SVGAGI (reference sequence).